This is a list of T cell receptor beta chains from one sample in a study of CD8+ T cells in alopecia areata. Data came from immunoSEQ multiplex PCR; TCRdb stores just in-frame clones and leaves some out. This sample has about 190,000 clones; roughly 60% occur once, and the top ten carry about 0.94%. This material consisted of CD4+ T cells sorted from blood, taken at week 24, from a patient treated with tofacitinib. The receptors come from a human donor with alopecia areata. Both conserved end residues are part of each CDR3. A D gene is named only where the DNA matches it firmly. The listing skips clone size in some rows; elsewhere it reads once, few, many or a size class.

d_call: -; v_call: TRBV14; j_call: TRBJ2-6; clone_size: few; cdr3_nt: TGTGCCAGCAGCCACTCTGGGGCCAACGTCCTGACTTTC; cdr3_aa: CASSHSGANVLTF
d_call: TRBD1; v_call: TRBV30; j_call: TRBJ1-6; clone_size: -; cdr3_nt: TGTGCCTGGAGTAAGGGACAGCCTTCACCCCTCCACTTT; cdr3_aa: CAWSKGQPSPLHF
d_call: -; v_call: TRBV14; j_call: TRBJ1-1; clone_size: -; cdr3_nt: TGTGCCAGCAGCCAATTAGGTTTCCAAATGTACACTGAAGCTTTCTTT; cdr3_aa: CASSQLGFQMYTEAFF
d_call: -; v_call: TRBV4-1; j_call: TRBJ2-6; clone_size: -; cdr3_nt: TGCGCCAGCAGCCCTTACCCGACCTCTGGGGCCAACGTCCTGACTTTC; cdr3_aa: CASSPYPTSGANVLTF
d_call: TRBD2; v_call: TRBV27; j_call: TRBJ2-1; clone_size: -; cdr3_nt: TGTGCCAGCAGTCCCCCCTGGCGGGGGGTTCACAATGAGCAGTTCTTC; cdr3_aa: CASSPPWRGVHNEQFF
d_call: -; v_call: TRBV27; j_call: TRBJ2-3; clone_size: few; cdr3_nt: TGTGCCAGCAGTTGGGATCGGGGAGCAGATACGCAGTATTTT; cdr3_aa: CASSWDRGADTQYF
d_call: -; v_call: TRBV4-3; j_call: TRBJ2-2; clone_size: once; cdr3_nt: TGCGCCAGCAGCCAAGGCGTGGCAGCCACCGGGGAGCTGTTTTTT; cdr3_aa: CASSQGVAATGELFF
d_call: -; v_call: TRBV19; j_call: TRBJ1-2; clone_size: many; cdr3_nt: TGTGCCAGTAGTACCTACTATGGCTACACCTTC; cdr3_aa: CASSTYYGYTF
d_call: -; v_call: TRBV5-6; j_call: TRBJ2-5; clone_size: -; cdr3_nt: TGTGCCAGCAGCTTGAATCGGGGAGTTGGGACCCAGTACTTC; cdr3_aa: CASSLNRGVGTQYF
d_call: -; v_call: TRBV2; j_call: TRBJ2-3; clone_size: -; cdr3_nt: TGTGCCAGCAGGGGCCCTCAGCCCCCCACAGATACGCAGTATTTT; cdr3_aa: CASRGPQPPTDTQYF
d_call: -; v_call: TRBV30; j_call: TRBJ2-3; clone_size: -; cdr3_nt: TGTGCCTGCGCGCGACAGGGCACAGATACGCAGTATTTT; cdr3_aa: CACARQGTDTQYF
d_call: TRBD1; v_call: TRBV29-1; j_call: TRBJ2-5; clone_size: once; cdr3_nt: TGCAGCGCAACGGACAGGGCCGTGGAGACCCAGTACTTC; cdr3_aa: CSATDRAVETQYF
d_call: TRBD2; v_call: TRBV10-3; j_call: TRBJ2-4; clone_size: few; cdr3_nt: TGTGCCATCAGCAGGGAGGGAAACATTCAGTACTTC; cdr3_aa: CAISREGNIQYF
d_call: -; v_call: TRBV5-1; j_call: TRBJ2-7; clone_size: -; cdr3_nt: TGCGCCAGCAGCTTGGTCCGTCACGAGCAGTACTTC; cdr3_aa: CASSLVRHEQYF
d_call: -; v_call: TRBV5-1; j_call: TRBJ2-3; clone_size: once; cdr3_nt: TGCGCCAGCAGCTTTACCGGGACAACTAGCACAGATACGCAGTATTTT; cdr3_aa: CASSFTGTTSTDTQYF
d_call: -; v_call: TRBV19; j_call: TRBJ1-5; clone_size: -; cdr3_nt: TGTGCCAGTAGTATAGAATCGTATAGCAATCAGCCCCAGCATTTT; cdr3_aa: CASSIESYSNQPQHF
d_call: -; v_call: TRBV5-1; j_call: TRBJ2-3; clone_size: -; cdr3_nt: TGCGCCAGCAGCTTGTGGGGAGATACGCAGTATTTT; cdr3_aa: CASSLWGDTQYF
d_call: TRBD2; v_call: TRBV10-2; j_call: TRBJ2-3; clone_size: few; cdr3_nt: TGCGCCAGCAGTGAGTGGCTAGCGGGTCTTACAGATACGCAGTATTTT; cdr3_aa: CASSEWLAGLTDTQYF
d_call: TRBD1; v_call: TRBV30; j_call: TRBJ1-1; clone_size: few; cdr3_nt: TGTGCCTGGAGGAAGAAAGGACAGGGTAGGACTGAAGCTTTCTTT; cdr3_aa: CAWRKKGQGRTEAFF
d_call: -; v_call: TRBV2; j_call: TRBJ2-3; clone_size: -; cdr3_nt: TGTGCCAGCTGGGGGGAGCTGGGAGATACGCAGTATTTT; cdr3_aa: CASWGELGDTQYF
d_call: TRBD1; v_call: TRBV29-1; j_call: TRBJ1-1; clone_size: -; cdr3_nt: TGCAGCGTGACAGGGACCATCACTGAAGCTTTCTTT; cdr3_aa: CSVTGTITEAFF
d_call: -; v_call: TRBV29-1; j_call: TRBJ2-7; clone_size: -; cdr3_nt: TGCAGCGTTGTAGCTAGCCGGGACGAGCAGTACTTC; cdr3_aa: CSVVASRDEQYF
d_call: TRBD2; v_call: TRBV9; j_call: TRBJ2-1; clone_size: -; cdr3_nt: TGTGCCAGCGCGATAGCGGGGGGATCTTACAATGAGCAGTTCTTC; cdr3_aa: CASAIAGGSYNEQFF
d_call: -; v_call: TRBV9; j_call: TRBJ1-2; clone_size: -; cdr3_nt: TGTGCCAGCAGCGTAGGTGGGCAAGAGAGCTACACCTTC; cdr3_aa: CASSVGGQESYTF
d_call: -; v_call: TRBV29-1; j_call: TRBJ2-7; clone_size: once; cdr3_nt: TGCAGCGTTGTTTCGCTCTACGAGCAGTACTTC; cdr3_aa: CSVVSLYEQYF
d_call: TRBD1; v_call: TRBV7-9; j_call: TRBJ1-6; clone_size: -; cdr3_nt: TGTGCCAGCAGCTTATCGACAGGGGATTCACCCCTCCACTTT; cdr3_aa: CASSLSTGDSPLHF
d_call: -; v_call: TRBV2; j_call: TRBJ1-5; clone_size: -; cdr3_nt: TGTGCCAGCAAGAACGGACCGCAACAGCCCCAGCATTTT; cdr3_aa: CASKNGPQQPQHF
d_call: -; v_call: TRBV30; j_call: TRBJ1-4; clone_size: -; cdr3_nt: TGTGCCTGGAGTCCCCTGCTCGGGGAAAAACTGTTTTTT; cdr3_aa: CAWSPLLGEKLFF
d_call: TRBD1; v_call: TRBV15; j_call: TRBJ2-3; clone_size: few; cdr3_nt: TGTGCCACCAGAGGACAGGAGACGCAGTATTTT; cdr3_aa: CATRGQETQYF